One sample yielded the 25 T cell receptor beta chains listed below, sequenced in a study of glioma-infiltrating T cells. Using RNA template, CDR3s of TCR alpha and beta were amplified with iRepertoire arm-PCR. TCRdb fed the multiplex PCR reads into MiXCR, producing one record per CDR3 protein. The sample lists over 100,000 distinct CDR3 sequences; 25% to 30% were seen once. The sequenced sample consisted of glioma tissue, nonneoplastic brain tissue, or PBMCs (not recorded which). The source is a human donor with low-grade glioma or glioblastoma, undergoing nonglioma brain surgery, or in good health (not recorded which).

Concerning this clonotype itself: This may arise from a read error, as a much more abundant clone is one base away. This chain connects TRBV4-1 to TRBJ1-3; D is possibly TRBD1 (5 bases). In germline, CDR1 is MGHRA, CDR2 YSYEKL. V lost 1 base to trimming and J lost 2 bases, with 9 bases between them. CDR3 length: 15 residues. The CDR3 nucleotides are TGCGCCAGCAGCCAAGCAGGGAGAGCTGGAAACACCATATATTTT. This encodes CASSQAGRAGNTIYF.

As concerns this clonotype: The junction does not match germline at one end; this may be a read error. This rearrangement joins TRBV2 to TRBJ2-7, with D tentatively TRBD1 (6 bases). Germline loops: CDR1 SNHLY, CDR2 FYNNEI. The CDR3 has 11 residues. The CDR3 bases are TGTGCCATCCCGGACAGAGACGTGCAGCACTTC. This gives the protein CAIPDRDVQHF.

V gene TRBV20-1 combines with J gene TRBJ1-2; D gene uncertain. Looked up from germline, CDR1 is DFQATT and CDR2 is SNEGSKA (reference sequence). The CDR3 covers 13 residues. V lost 1 base and J 3 bases, leaving 9 bases between the germline ends. The CDR3 loop is CSARGKADYGYTF. The CDR3, as DNA: TGCAGTGCTAGAGGCAAGGCGGACTATGGCTACACCTTC.

This clonotype was counted many times. CDR3 residues: CASTRLTSTDTQYF. CDR3 nucleotide sequence: TGTGCCAGCACCAGGCTAACTAGCACAGATACGCAGTATTTT. V is TRBV2 and J is TRBJ2-3; no clear D gene. The CDR3 runs to 14 residues. Germline loops: CDR1 SNHLY, CDR2 FYNNEI. The V and J ends lost 7 bases and 0 bases respectively, with 11 bases between them.

The V call is TRBV5-1, the J call TRBJ2-7; D might be TRBD1 or TRBD2, each matching 5 bases. Germline V gene lookup returns CDR1 SGHRS and CDR2 YFSETQ. The CDR3 is made up of 15 amino acids. V was pared by 6 bases and J by 0 bases, with 16 bases between. CDR3 protein: CASIQGSGGSYEQYF. As DNA, the CDR3 is TGCGCCAGCATTCAGGGATCCGGAGGCTCCTACGAGCAGTACTTC.

This clonotype has ten or more counts. The CDR3 bases are TGTGCCAGCAGCTTAGGCGGGAGGAGAGAGACCCAGTACTTC. Protein product: CASSLGGRRETQYF. The J gene is TRBJ2-5, the V gene TRBV7-8; TRBD2 agrees at 8 bases. Germline CDR1 SGHVS, CDR2 FQNEAQ. This CDR3 comprises 14 residues. V shed 1 base, J shed 4 bases, and the junction held 2 bases outside the gene matches.

V and J are TRBV24-1 and TRBJ2-1; 8 bases line up with TRBD1. Germline trimming cut 4 bases from V and 13 bases from J; bases unmatched to any gene: 14. Germline V gene sequence: CDR1 KGHDR, CDR2 SFDVKD. CDR3 length: 15 residues. In nucleotides, the CDR3 is TGTGCCACCAGTGAGGGCAGGGGGCGCCAAGAGACCCAGTTCTTC. Its protein product is CATSEGRGRQETQFF.

This clonotype has ten or more counts. The V gene is TRBV7-9, the J gene TRBJ1-2, with a possible D match to TRBD1 (5 bases). V lost 3 bases, J lost 8 bases, and 13 bases lay in between. This CDR3 comprises 13 residues. Germline values: CDR1 SEHNR, CDR2 FQNEAQ (reference sequence). CDR3 sequence reads: CASSFQTEEGYTF. DNA of the CDR3: TGTGCCAGCAGCTTCCAGACAGAGGAAGGCTACACCTTC. Supplemented by reference TRBV7-9 and TRBJ1-2, the full variable domain reads DTGVSQNPRHKITKRGQNVTFRCDPISEHNRLYWYRQTLGQGPEFLTYFQNEAQLEKSRLLSDRFSAERPKGSFSTLEIQRTEQGDSAMYLCASSFQTEEGYTFGSGTRLTVV.

This clonotype was seen ten or more times. V gene TRBV19 combines with J gene TRBJ2-1; D is unresolved. Trimming pared 7 bases from V and 6 bases from J, leaving 10 bases between. CDR1 LNHDA and CDR2 SQIVND come from the germline V gene (reference sequence). CDR3 length equals 12 residues. The CDR3 DNA reads TGTGCCAGTACCTCACTCCCCAATGAGCAGTTCTTC. This gives the protein CASTSLPNEQFF.

The table lists this clonotype with a count of one. Possible read error: a much larger clone is one base away. CDR3 sequence: CASTSQSEAFF. DNA of the CDR3: TGTGCCAGCACCTCCCAGTCTGAAGCTTTCTTT. The rearrangement uses TRBV12-3 or TRBV12-4 and TRBJ1-1, with D unclear. This CDR3 spans 11 amino acids. V lost 7 bases and J lost 6, with 9 bases in between.

Sample share makes this clonotype medium-sized. The chain couples TRBV6-1 to TRBJ1-1; TRBD1 aligns across 7 bases. Germline assignment: CDR1 MNHNS and CDR2 SASEGT. V shed 6 bases, J shed 0 bases, and the junction held 10 bases outside the gene matches. This CDR3 has 16 amino acids. The CDR3 loop is CASRQNRGTMNTEAFF. The CDR3 nucleotides read TGTGCCAGCAGGCAGAACAGGGGAACAATGAACACTGAAGCTTTCTTT.

This clonotype was found many times. The chain combines TRBV6-2 or TRBV6-3 with TRBJ2-5, with TRBD2 matching over 10 bases. The CDR3 is 14 amino acids. V dropped 8 bases and J dropped 7; count of bases not matched to a gene: 10. The germline CDR1 and CDR2 sequences are MNHEY and SVGEGT. The CDR3 spells CASGPSGSQRTQYF. CDR3 coding DNA: TGTGCCAGCGGGCCTAGCGGGAGCCAACGGACCCAGTACTTC.

This clonotype was counted many times. The chain links TRBV7-9 to TRBJ1-5; D unclear. Trimming cost V 1 base and J 4 bases, with 14 bases left between them. This CDR3 comprises 16 residues. From germline, CDR1 is SEHNR and CDR2 FQNEAQ (reference sequence). CDR3 sequence (DNA): TGTGCCAGCAGCTTAGTTGGGGTACACGCGAATCAGCCCCAGCATTTT. Its protein is CASSLVGVHANQPQHF.

At least ten counts were recorded for this clonotype. The V and J genes are TRBV7-2 and TRBJ2-5; D is ambiguous. CDR3 length: 14 amino acids. Trimming took off 1 base at V and 7 bases at J, with 13 bases between the two ends. CDR1 and CDR2 (germline): SGHTA, FQGNSA. CDR3 coding DNA: TGTGCCAGCAGCTTAGTGGCCGGCAGGCGGACCCAGTACTTC. Translated: CASSLVAGRRTQYF.

Many counts were recorded for this clonotype. The chain employs TRBV29-1 and TRBJ1-1; 9 bases match TRBD1. The V gene end was trimmed by 8 bases and the J gene end by 4 bases; junction bases not matched to a gene: 8. This CDR3 comprises 13 residues. Germline loops: CDR1 SQVTM, CDR2 ANQGSEA. CDR3 DNA: TGCAGCTTTCCGGACAGGGGAGGCACTGAAGCTTTCTTT. This sequence encodes CSFPDRGGTEAFF.

This clonotype was picked up many times. This sequence joins TRBV7-9 and TRBJ2-1, with 8 bases that match TRBD2. With 7 bases clipped from V and 4 bases from J, the junction kept 6 bases outside the gene matches. This CDR3 is built from 14 residues. From germline, CDR1 is SEHNR and CDR2 FQNEAQ (reference sequence). Written as DNA, the CDR3 is TGTGCCAGCACCCCACGGGGGGGGTACAATGAGCAGTTCTTC. The encoded protein is CASTPRGGYNEQFF.

This clonotype was seen ten or more times. V gene TRBV3-1 combines with J gene TRBJ1-1; no clear D. V was clipped by 4 bases and J by 2 bases, with 8 bases between them. Germline assignment: CDR1 LGHDT and CDR2 YNNKEL (reference sequence). The CDR3 has 13 residues. For the CDR3, the DNA is TGTGCCAGCAGCCCCTCCGGTAACACTGAAGCTTTCTTT. As protein: CASSPSGNTEAFF.

This clonotype was counted ten times or more. The chain employs TRBV7-9 and TRBJ1-3, with D unclear. The length of the CDR3 is 16 residues. CDR1 and CDR2 from the germline V gene are SEHNR and FQNEAQ (reference sequence). Trimming shortened V by 1 base and J by 0 bases, and 10 bases separated the two germline ends. This CDR3 is CASSLEVPNSGNTIYF. The CDR3 region has the DNA TGTGCCAGCAGCTTAGAGGTCCCAAACTCTGGAAACACCATATATTTT. Full variable domain (missing parts from reference TRBV7-9 and TRBJ1-3): DTGVSQNPRHKITKRGQNVTFRCDPISEHNRLYWYRQTLGQGPEFLTYFQNEAQLEKSRLLSDRFSAERPKGSFSTLEIQRTEQGDSAMYLCASSLEVPNSGNTIYFGEGSWLTVV.

As for this clonotype: Since no conserved phenylalanine or tryptophan closes the CDR3, a read error is the likely cause. The chain uses TRBV5-1 and TRBJ1-3; D call uncertain. Trimming shortened V by 0 bases and J by 2 bases, and 12 bases separated the two germline ends. In germline, CDR1 is SGHRS, CDR2 YFSETQ. This CDR3 comprises 16 residues. CDR3 nucleotides: TGCGCCAGCAGCTTGGATAGATCTGGTCCTGGAAACACCATATATTCT. Residues: CASSLDRSGPGNTIYS.

With respect to this clonotype: A much larger clone sits a single nucleotide away, making a read error possible. This rearrangement joins TRBV2 to TRBJ2-3; D remains unclear. CDR3 length equals 14 residues. With 5 bases removed from V and 6 bases from J, the gap between germline ends came to 15 bases. In germline, CDR1 is SNHLY, CDR2 FYNNEI. This CDR3 is CASSLMAAEDTQYF. The CDR3 region has the DNA TGTGCCAGCAGTTTAATGGCGGCGGAGGATACGCAGTATTTT.

The J gene is TRBJ1-1, the V gene TRBV20-1, with TRBD1 as a possible D gene (5 bases). The CDR3 contains 15 residues. Germline V gene data show CDR1 as DFQATT and CDR2 as SNEGSKA (reference sequence). V was cut by 1 base and J by 6 bases, with 18 bases left in between. CDR3 protein: CSARGIDGSRAEAFF. The CDR3 DNA reads TGCAGTGCTAGAGGGATAGACGGGTCCAGGGCTGAAGCTTTCTTT.

This clonotype was counted many times. The rearrangement joins TRBV9 to TRBJ2-3; D gene unclear. CDR1 and CDR2 from the germline V gene are SGDLS and YYNGEE. The CDR3 is 13 amino acids. V shed 2 bases and J shed 2 bases, with 6 bases lying between them. Here the CDR3 reads CASSVLITDTQYF. The CDR3 DNA reads TGTGCCAGCAGCGTCCTTATCACAGATACGCAGTATTTT.

This clonotype was recorded many times. This chain links TRBV29-1 with TRBJ2-7, with 7 bases that match TRBD1. Germline CDR1 reads SQVTM; CDR2 reads ANQGSEA. The CDR3 spans 12 residues. V lost 6 bases, J lost 8 bases, and 10 bases stayed unmatched. In DNA, the CDR3 is TGCAGCGTCCGGGACAGCCTCTGGAAGCAGTACTTC. Translating gives CSVRDSLWKQYF.

In this sample, this clonotype turned up a few times. The DNA of the CDR3 is TGTGCCAGCAGCCTAGGGACAGGGGCGCTTGGCTACACCTTC. Translated: CASSLGTGALGYTF. The chain is built from TRBV3-1 and TRBJ1-2, with 10 bases that match TRBD1. Germline-derived CDR1 and CDR2 are LGHDT and YNNKEL (reference sequence). V lost 4 bases to trimming and J lost 7 bases; unmatched junction nucleotides: 6. CDR3 length: 14 amino acids.

At least ten counts were recorded for this clonotype. V usage is TRBV4-2 and J usage is TRBJ1-1; TRBD1 is a possible D gene (5 bases). The CDR3 length is 14 residues. Between the trimmed V and J ends, which lost 4 bases and 1 base, there was a span of 10 bases. CDR1 LGHNA and CDR2 YNFKEQ come from the germline V gene. CDR3 in amino acids: CASSLEGPNTEAFF. CDR3 DNA: TGTGCCAGCAGCCTTGAGGGGCCGAACACTGAAGCTTTCTTT.